A single sample is the source of the 17 T cell receptor beta chains below, sequenced in a study of OX40 agonist ivuxolimab in advanced cancers. Repertoires were generated with immunoSEQ multiplex PCR, while TCRdb's copy carries only in-frame clones and drops some. The data hold some 70,000 clones, with over 75% observed a single time. Sequences were derived from CD4+ or CD8+ T cells sorted from blood, sampled in a trial of the OX40 agonist ivuxolimab. The receptors come from an adult with an advanced solid tumor such as melanoma, head and neck, liver or kidney cancer.

This chain joins TRBV7-8 and TRBJ2-1; D unclear. Trimming shortened V by 2 bases and J by 9 bases, and 8 bases separated the two germline ends. Germline V gene lookup returns CDR1 SGHVS and CDR2 FQNEAQ. The CDR3 runs to 12 residues. The CDR3 nucleotides are TGTGCCAGCAGCTTATACGCCCCTGAGCAGTTCTTC. This encodes CASSLYAPEQFF.

The J gene is TRBJ2-1, the V gene TRBV9, with 8 bases aligning to TRBD2. The CDR3 runs 15 residues. Germline V lookup: CDR1 SGDLS, CDR2 YYNGEE. With V trimmed by 4 bases and J by 5 bases, 8 bases remained unmatched. The CDR3 nucleotides read TGTGCCAGCAGCTATACTAGCGGAGGGGACAATGAGCAGTTCTTC. It is translated as CASSYTSGGDNEQFF.

The gene calls are TRBV7-2 and TRBJ1-6; TRBD1 agrees at 7 bases. The V gene end was trimmed by 7 bases and the J gene end by 8 bases; junction bases not matched to a gene: 8. This CDR3 region has 14 residues. CDR1 is SGHTA, CDR2 FQGNSA, per germline. The CDR3 sequence is CASTDRAGDSPLHF. The DNA of the CDR3 is TGTGCCAGCACAGACAGGGCTGGTGATTCACCCCTCCACTTT.

The chain is built from TRBV9 and TRBJ2-5; D gene uncertain. CDR3 length: 14 residues. V lost 3 bases to trimming and J lost 4 bases, with 13 bases between them. The germline gives CDR1 SGDLS, CDR2 YYNGEE. In nucleotides, the CDR3 is TGTGCCAGCAGCGCCCGGACGGCCGTAGAGACCCAGTACTTC. This sequence encodes CASSARTAVETQYF.

The gene calls are TRBV6-5 and TRBJ1-4; no clear D gene. Trimming took 6 bases from V and 10 from J, leaving 18 bases between them. The CDR3 contains 14 residues. Germline CDR1 is MNHEY and CDR2 is SVGAGI. The CDR3 sequence: CASSLPAGDGKLFF. DNA for the CDR3: TGTGCCAGCAGCTTACCAGCGGGAGATGGAAAACTGTTTTTT.

This clone was recorded only once. J is TRBJ2-1 and V is TRBV10-2; D uncertain. From germline, CDR1 is WSHSY and CDR2 SAAADI. This CDR3 has 13 amino acids. Trimming took off 6 bases at V and 7 bases at J, with 13 bases between the two ends. DNA for the CDR3: TGCGCCAGCAGCGACCGTCACCCAAATGAGCAGTTCTTC. Encoded protein: CASSDRHPNEQFF.

The chain links TRBV5-1 to TRBJ2-2; D remains ambiguous. This CDR3 is 13 amino acids long. The germline V and J ends were trimmed by 1 base and 8 bases, with 9 bases remaining between them. Germline loops: CDR1 SGHRS, CDR2 YFSETQ. The CDR3: CASSLWLLGELFF. Written as DNA, the CDR3 is TGCGCCAGCAGCTTGTGGTTGCTAGGGGAGCTGTTTTTT.

The rearrangement joins TRBV6-6 to TRBJ1-4; 8 bases fit TRBD1. The V and J ends lost 6 bases and 8 bases, in that order; junction bases with no gene match: 5. The CDR3 loop spans 13 amino acids. The germline CDR1 and CDR2 sequences are MNHNY and SVGAGI (reference sequence). CDR3 nucleotides: TGTGCCAGCAGAAACAGGGGGGGCGAAAAACTGTTTTTT. Its translation: CASRNRGGEKLFF.

The V call is TRBV29-1, the J call TRBJ1-2, with 11 bases aligning to TRBD1. Unmatched junction bases numbered 3, after V lost 6 bases and J lost 0 bases. In germline, CDR1 is SQVTM, CDR2 ANQGSEA. The CDR3 loop spans 14 amino acids. In DNA, the CDR3 is TGCAGCGTACAGGGACAGGGGGCTAACTATGGCTACACCTTC. It yields the protein CSVQGQGANYGYTF.

The chain employs TRBV5-5 and TRBJ2-5; tentative D call: TRBD2 (5 bases). V was clipped by 4 bases and J by 3 bases, with 13 bases between them. Per germline, CDR1 SGHKS and CDR2 YYEKEE (reference sequence). The CDR3 covers 14 residues. This CDR3 reads CASSPRVIEETQYF. CDR3 coding DNA: TGTGCCAGCAGCCCGAGGGTAATCGAAGAGACCCAGTACTTC.

This rearrangement joins TRBV4-3 to TRBJ1-2; D gene ambiguous. This CDR3 has 15 residues. The V end lost 0 bases, the J end lost 0 bases, and 8 bases lay between the germline ends. The germline gives CDR1 LGHNA, CDR2 YSLEER. CDR3 in DNA: TGCGCCAGCAGCCAAGACAGCTCAGCTAACTATGGCTACACCTTC. Translating gives CASSQDSSANYGYTF.

The CDR3 DNA reads TGTGCCAGCAGTTCCTGGACAGAAAACTATGGCTACACCTTC. Translation: CASSSWTENYGYTF. This chain connects TRBV6-6 to TRBJ1-2; maybe TRBD1 (6 bases). Germline loops: CDR1 MNHNY, CDR2 SVGAGI (reference sequence). The CDR3 extends over 14 amino acids. V lost 4 bases and J lost 2, with 11 bases in between.

This clone has just one count. The CDR3 DNA reads as TGTGCCAGCAGCCCCCTCAAGGGATCGGAAAATGAGCAGTTCTTC. Its translation is CASSPLKGSENEQFF. The rearrangement joins TRBV5-4 to TRBJ2-1, with D unclear. There are 15 residues in the CDR3. Trimming cost V 4 bases and J 7 bases, with 18 bases left between them. Germline-derived CDR1 and CDR2 are SGHNT and YYREEE (reference sequence).

The genes are TRBV28 and TRBJ2-2; D call uncertain. The CDR3 spans 15 residues. Germline assignment: CDR1 MDHEN and CDR2 SYDVKM. Trimming pared 4 bases from V and 0 bases from J, leaving 9 bases between. The CDR3 DNA is TGTGCCAGCAGTTATATAACAGCGAACACCGGGGAGCTGTTTTTT. It translates to CASSYITANTGELFF.

The chain uses TRBV7-9 and TRBJ2-1; 11 bases map to TRBD1. Germline V gives CDR1 SEHNR, CDR2 FQNEAQ (reference sequence). CDR3 length: 15 residues. J gave up 9 bases and V 4 bases, and 8 bases lay outside the gene matches. The CDR3 DNA reads as TGTGCCAGCAGCTGGGGACAGGGGGTAACGGGTGAGCAGTTCTTC. As protein: CASSWGQGVTGEQFF.

The chain employs TRBV4-1 and TRBJ2-1; 8 bases align to TRBD1. The CDR3 has 16 amino acids. The germline V gene has CDR1 MGHRA and CDR2 YSYEKL. V shed 3 bases and J 1 base; nucleotides not matched to a gene: 5. CDR3 DNA: TGCGCCAGCAGCCAGATAGGACAGGGATCCTACAATGAGCAGTTCTTC. Its protein product is CASSQIGQGSYNEQFF.

The J gene is TRBJ1-6, the V gene TRBV6-1, with D uncertain. The germline V gene encodes CDR1 MNHNS and CDR2 SASEGT. V was pared by 1 base and J by 10 bases, with 8 bases between. The CDR3 contains 13 residues. This CDR3 is CASSEVQGSPLHF. For the CDR3, the DNA is TGTGCCAGCAGTGAAGTGCAAGGGTCACCCCTCCACTTT.